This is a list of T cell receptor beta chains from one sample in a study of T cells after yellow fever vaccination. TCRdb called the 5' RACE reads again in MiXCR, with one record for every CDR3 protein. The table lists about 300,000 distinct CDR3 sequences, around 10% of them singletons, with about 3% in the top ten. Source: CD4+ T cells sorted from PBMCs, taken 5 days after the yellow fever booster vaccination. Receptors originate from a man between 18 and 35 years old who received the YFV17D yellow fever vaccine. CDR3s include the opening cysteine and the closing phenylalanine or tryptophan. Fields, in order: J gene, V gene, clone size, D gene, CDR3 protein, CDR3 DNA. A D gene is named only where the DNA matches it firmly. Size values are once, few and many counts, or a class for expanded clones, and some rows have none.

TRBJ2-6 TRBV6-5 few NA CASSYPTTSGANVLTF TGTGCCAGCAGTTACCCTACCACCTCTGGGGCCAACGTCCTGACTTTC
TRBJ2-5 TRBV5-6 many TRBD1 CASSLAVRGRETQYF TGTGCCAGCAGCTTGGCCGTCAGGGGGCGAGAGACCCAGTACTTC
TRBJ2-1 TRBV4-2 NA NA CASSQDRVRNEQFF TGTGCCAGCAGCCAAGACAGGGTGCGGAATGAGCAGTTCTTC
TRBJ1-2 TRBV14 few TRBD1 CASSLRQGAHNYGYTF TGTGCCAGCAGCCTACGACAGGGGGCACATAACTATGGCTACACCTTC
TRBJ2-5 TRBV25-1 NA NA CASSEDPLETQYF TGTGCCAGCAGTGAAGACCCACTAGAGACCCAGTACTTC
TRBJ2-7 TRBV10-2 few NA CASGQSSYEQYF TGCGCCAGCGGACAGAGCTCCTACGAGCAGTACTTC
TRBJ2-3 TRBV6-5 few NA CASSYDWGPHTDTQYF TGTGCCAGCAGTTACGACTGGGGGCCCCACACAGATACGCAGTATTTT
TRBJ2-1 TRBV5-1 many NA CASSTPQGNEQFF TGCGCCAGCAGCACCCCTCAGGGGAATGAGCAGTTCTTC
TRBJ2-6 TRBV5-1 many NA CASSLLPSSGANVLTF TGCGCCAGCAGCTTGCTCCCTAGCTCTGGGGCCAACGTCCTGACTTTC
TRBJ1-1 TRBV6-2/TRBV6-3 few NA CASSYRDVTEAFF TGTGCCAGCAGTTACAGGGATGTTACTGAAGCTTTCTTT
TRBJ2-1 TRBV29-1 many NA CSVRREGARFF TGCAGCGTCCGGAGGGAGGGGGCTCGGTTCTTC
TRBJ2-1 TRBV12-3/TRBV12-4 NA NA CASSLTRSEQFF TGTGCCAGCAGCCTCACTAGATCTGAGCAGTTCTTC
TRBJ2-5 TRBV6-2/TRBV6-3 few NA CASGWGAYQETQYF TGTGCCAGCGGATGGGGCGCCTACCAAGAGACCCAGTACTTC
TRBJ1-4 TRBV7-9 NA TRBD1 CASSSRDRSNQKLFF TGTGCCAGCAGCTCCCGGGACAGAAGTAATCAAAAACTGTTTTTT
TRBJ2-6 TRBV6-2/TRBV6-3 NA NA CASSKFGIVSGANVLTF TGTGCCAGCAGCAAATTTGGGATAGTCTCTGGGGCCAACGTCCTGACTTTC
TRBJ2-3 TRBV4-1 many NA CASSHTRLATDTQYF TGCGCCAGCAGCCACACAAGGCTAGCGACAGATACGCAGTATTTT
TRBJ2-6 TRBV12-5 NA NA CASGSSGANVLTF TGTGCTAGTGGTTCCTCTGGGGCCAACGTCCTGACTTTC